Presented here are 28 T cell receptor beta chains from one specimen sequenced in a study of technical replicates of blood from a handful of donors. Clones were read by immunoSEQ multiplex PCR, and TCRdb kept only the in-frame ones, dropping some. The sample consists of some 49,000 clones, 80% to 95% of them appearing once. The sequenced sample consisted of PBMCs. The source is a human donor in good health. Some clones in this sample may be carry-over from other donors' samples.

The chain uses TRBV10-3 and TRBJ1-6; TRBD1 matches at 7 bases. Unmatched junction bases numbered 14, after V lost 6 bases and J lost 9 bases. Germline values: CDR1 ENHRY, CDR2 SYGVKD. The CDR3 loop spans 16 amino acids. DNA of the CDR3: TGTGCCATCAGAAAAACCGGGACAGTGAAGGGTTCACCCCTCCACTTT. Translation gives CAIRKTGTVKGSPLHF.

The V and J genes are TRBV5-1 and TRBJ1-3; TRBD1 matches at 7 bases. The junction had 7 bases not matched to a gene; V was cut back by 4 bases and J by 3 bases. This CDR3 spans 15 amino acids. In germline, CDR1 is SGHRS, CDR2 YFSETQ. The CDR3 loop reads CASSPQGEIGNTIYF. Here the CDR3 DNA reads TGCGCCAGCAGCCCGCAGGGGGAAATTGGAAACACCATATATTTT.

The genes are TRBV5-5 and TRBJ1-2, with D perhaps TRBD1 (6 bases). This CDR3 is 16 amino acids long. Germline assignment: CDR1 SGHKS and CDR2 YYEKEE (reference sequence). Trimming left V 4 bases short and J 1 base short, with 17 bases between. CDR3 DNA: TGTGCCAGCAGCCTCCATGGCGGGGGGCTTAACTATGGCTACACCTTC. Translated: CASSLHGGGLNYGYTF.

This sequence joins TRBV9 and TRBJ2-2, with TRBD2 identical over 12 bases. The CDR3 covers 15 residues. Germline CDR1 is SGDLS and CDR2 is YYNGEE. V lost 3 bases, J lost 6 bases, and 3 bases stayed unmatched. The DNA for the CDR3 is TGTGCCAGCAGCGCCCTAGCGGGGGGGGCCGGGGAGCTGTTTTTT. Translated, it gives CASSALAGGAGELFF.

The chain carries TRBV6-1 and TRBJ2-4; tentatively, D is TRBD2 (5 bases). With 2 bases removed from V and 8 bases from J, the gap between germline ends came to 13 bases. The CDR3 length is 14 residues. Germline loops: CDR1 MNHNS, CDR2 SASEGT. The CDR3 DNA sequence: TGTGCCAGCAGTGAATTGGGGAGCTGGGACATTCAGTACTTC. Translation gives CASSELGSWDIQYF.

The V call is TRBV6-1, the J call TRBJ1-3; no firm D call. The CDR3 sequence is 15 residues long. Germline-derived CDR1 and CDR2 are MNHNS and SASEGT. V lost 2 bases and J lost 2, with 10 bases in between. DNA of the CDR3: TGTGCCAGCAGTGAACAGGAGGAGGCTGGAAACACCATATATTTT. This encodes CASSEQEEAGNTIYF.

The chain couples TRBV5-1 to TRBJ1-1; D is uncertain. The CDR3 is 14 residues long. Trimming removed 3 bases from V and 1 base from J, with 10 bases in between. Germline CDR1 reads SGHRS; CDR2 reads YFSETQ. Here the CDR3 reads CASSSTLRNTEAFF. The CDR3 DNA reads TGCGCCAGCAGCTCTACACTACGGAACACTGAAGCTTTCTTT.

The chain combines TRBV6-4 with TRBJ1-1; D is possibly TRBD1 (6 bases). V was shortened by 5 bases and J by 1 base, with 14 bases between the two germline ends. The CDR3 is 15 residues long. Germline V gives CDR1 MRHNA, CDR2 SNTAGT. CDR3 bases: TGTGCCAGCAGTCCCAGGGGCGGTCCGAACACTGAAGCTTTCTTT. Translation gives CASSPRGGPNTEAFF.

The rearrangement links TRBV11-2 to TRBJ2-7; possible D gene TRBD1, 6 bases. There are 13 residues in the CDR3. V was cut by 5 bases and J by 9 bases, with 17 bases left in between. From germline, CDR1 is SGHAT and CDR2 FQNNGV. The CDR3 bases are TGTGCCAGCAGCGCGGACAGCTCTACGGGGCAGTACTTC. Protein product: CASSADSSTGQYF.

This rearrangement joins TRBV30 to TRBJ2-2; D may be TRBD2 (5 bases). Germline loops: CDR1 GTSNPN, CDR2 SVGIG (reference sequence). CDR3 length equals 13 residues. V was shortened by 3 bases and J by 6 bases, with 11 bases between the two germline ends. CDR3 region: CAWRSGGAGELFF. CDR3 DNA sequence: TGTGCCTGGAGATCCGGAGGCGCCGGGGAGCTGTTTTTT.

This chain connects TRBV4-3 to TRBJ2-7; TRBD1 matches at 7 bases. Germline values: CDR1 LGHNA, CDR2 YSLEER. Losses at the gene ends were 5 bases for V and 1 base for J; bases not matched to a gene: 2. This CDR3 region has 13 residues. The CDR3 reads CASSSGQSYEQYF. The DNA of the CDR3 is TGCGCCAGCAGCTCGGGACAGTCCTACGAGCAGTACTTC.

The gene calls are TRBV30 and TRBJ1-6; D remains ambiguous. CDR3 size: 20 residues. V was clipped by 6 bases and J by 0 bases, with 27 bases between them. Germline V lookup: CDR1 GTSNPN, CDR2 SVGIG (reference sequence). The DNA of the CDR3 is TGTGCCTGCCCCGGCGTACATACCTCGTTTACTATCTCCTATAATTCACCCCTCCACTTT. It translates to CACPGVHTSFTISYNSPLHF.

J is TRBJ1-2 and V is TRBV25-1; D is possibly TRBD1 (5 bases). The length of the CDR3 is 13 residues. The germline CDR1 and CDR2 sequences are MGHDK and SYGVNS. The V and J ends lost 4 bases and 6 bases respectively, with 12 bases between them. In DNA, the CDR3 is TGTGCCAGCAGTGTAGTGGGGGGTGATGGCTACACCTTC. It is translated as CASSVVGGDGYTF.

This chain uses TRBV5-6 with TRBJ2-7; tentatively, D is TRBD1 (6 bases). The CDR3 contains 16 residues. CDR1 is SGHDT, CDR2 YYEEEE, per germline. V lost 1 base, J lost 0 bases, and 14 bases lay in between. The CDR3 is CASSLRGTPSSYEQYF. CDR3 DNA: TGTGCCAGCAGCTTGAGAGGGACACCCTCCTCCTACGAGCAGTACTTC.

The rearrangement joins TRBV7-3 to TRBJ2-7, with 7 bases identical to TRBD1. From germline, CDR1 is SGHTA and CDR2 FQGTGA. This CDR3 region has 17 residues. Losses at the gene ends were 2 bases for V and 0 bases for J; bases not matched to a gene: 10. The CDR3 nucleotides read TGTGCCAGCAGCTTAGTTTACCGGGACAGCGTCTCCTACGAGCAGTACTTC. Protein: CASSLVYRDSVSYEQYF.

The chain couples TRBV6-6 to TRBJ2-3; 9 bases are a match to TRBD2. Unmatched junction bases numbered 6, after V lost 5 bases and J lost 0 bases. In germline, CDR1 is MNHNY, CDR2 SVGAGI (reference sequence). This CDR3 has 16 residues. The CDR3 protein is CASSTRLAASTDTQYF. The CDR3 nucleotides are TGTGCCAGCAGTACCCGACTAGCGGCTAGCACAGATACGCAGTATTTT.

The rearrangement joins TRBV6-6 to TRBJ2-5; 13 bases line up with TRBD2. CDR1 is MNHNY, CDR2 SVGAGI, per germline (reference sequence). With 6 bases clipped from V and 1 base from J, the junction kept 5 bases outside the gene matches. The CDR3 is made up of 16 amino acids. The CDR3 here is CASSRWTSGGQETQYF. Written as DNA, the CDR3 is TGTGCCAGCAGCAGATGGACTAGCGGGGGCCAAGAGACCCAGTACTTC.

This clone was seen just once. The gene calls are TRBV10-3 and TRBJ2-5, with a possible D match to TRBD1 (5 bases). V was pared by 4 bases and J by 0 bases, with 9 bases between. The length of the CDR3 is 14 residues. Germline CDR1 and CDR2: ENHRY and SYGVKD. The CDR3 bases are TGTGCCATCAGTGGGGGCTTTTACCAAGAGACCCAGTACTTC. Protein: CAISGGFYQETQYF.

This chain uses TRBV6-5 with TRBJ2-4, with unresolved D. CDR1 and CDR2 from the germline V gene are MNHEY and SVGAGI. The CDR3 loop spans 15 amino acids. The V gene lost 0 bases and the J gene lost 1 base, with 7 bases spanning the gap. CDR3 bases: TGTGCCAGCAGTTACTCGACATCTGCCAAAAACATTCAGTACTTC. It yields the protein CASSYSTSAKNIQYF.

The chain joins TRBV7-9 to TRBJ1-2; 8 bases fit TRBD1. J gave up 11 bases and V 5 bases, and 13 bases lay outside the gene matches. CDR1 and CDR2 from the germline V gene are SEHNR and FQNEAQ (reference sequence). The CDR3 is 14 amino acids. The CDR3 spells CASSPSADRDIYTF. Here the CDR3 DNA reads TGTGCCAGCAGCCCATCCGCGGACAGGGACATTTACACCTTC.

The genes are TRBV6-5 and TRBJ2-1, with D possibly matching TRBD2 (7 bases). V gave up 6 bases and J gave up 10 bases, with 16 bases separating them. This CDR3 is 13 amino acids long. CDR1 and CDR2 from the germline V gene are MNHEY and SVGAGI. The CDR3 loop reads CASRPPGGGEQFF. The CDR3 nucleotides read TGTGCCAGCAGGCCCCCGGGGGGCGGCGAGCAGTTCTTC.

The rearrangement joins TRBV7-9 to TRBJ2-4, with TRBD1 identical over 8 bases. CDR3 length: 15 residues. CDR1 and CDR2 (germline): SEHNR, FQNEAQ (reference sequence). The V segment lost 4 bases and the J segment 2 bases; nucleotides outside the gene matches: 4. The DNA of the CDR3 is TGTGCCAGCAGCTCACAGGGGGTCTCCAAAAACATTCAGTACTTC. Protein product: CASSSQGVSKNIQYF.

The chain carries TRBV1 and TRBJ2-2; the table names TRBD2, a call not compared with the DNA. TRBV1 is labeled a pseudogene. This CDR3 is built from 20 residues. CDR3 nucleotide sequence: TGCACCAGCAGCCAAGGCAGACTAGCGGGAGGCCCCGCGAACACCGGGGAGCTGTTTTTT. Translated: CTSSQGRLAGGPANTGELFF.

The chain has TRBV2 and TRBJ2-7, with D unclear. Trimming took 5 bases from V and 4 from J, leaving 6 bases between them. Germline CDR1 is SNHLY and CDR2 is FYNNEI. CDR3 size: 11 residues. The CDR3 DNA is TGTGCCAGCAGTTCACAGTACGAGCAGTACTTC. Amino acid sequence: CASSSQYEQYF.

This clone was seen a handful of times. V and J are TRBV12-5 and TRBJ2-7; D is undetermined. Germline lookup yields CDR1 LGHNT and CDR2 FRNRAP. The length of the CDR3 is 15 residues. V was clipped by 2 bases and J by 0 bases, with 11 bases between them. CDR3 amino acids: CASGLLGFLSYEQYF. CDR3 nucleotides: TGTGCTAGTGGTTTGTTGGGCTTCCTCTCCTACGAGCAGTACTTC. The entire variable domain, with the rest obtained from reference TRBV12-5 and TRBJ2-7, is as follows: DARVTQTPRHKVTEMGQEVTMRCQPILGHNTVFWYRQTMMQGLELLAYFRNRAPLDDSGMPKDRFSAEMPDATLATLKIQPSEPRDSAVYFCASGLLGFLSYEQYFGPGTRLTVT.

This chain uses TRBV4-2 with TRBJ2-3; 11 bases fit TRBD2. The V segment lost 4 bases and the J segment 6 bases; nucleotides outside the gene matches: 6. CDR1 and CDR2 from the germline V gene are LGHNA and YNFKEQ. The CDR3 has 15 amino acids. CDR3 DNA: TGTGCCAGCAGCCGCACTAGCGGGGGAGGGGATACGCAGTATTTT. Its protein is CASSRTSGGGDTQYF.

The gene calls are TRBV4-1 and TRBJ1-4; weak D call: TRBD1 (5 bases). This CDR3 is 14 amino acids long. The ends were cut back, 1 base at V and 7 bases at J, with 10 bases in the middle. Germline values: CDR1 MGHRA, CDR2 YSYEKL. CDR3 coding DNA: TGCGCCAGCAGCCAAGTTCAGGGTAGTGAAAAACTGTTTTTT. This sequence encodes CASSQVQGSEKLFF.

The V call is TRBV7-2, the J call TRBJ2-7; 10 bases are a match to TRBD2. The CDR3 loop spans 15 amino acids. CDR1 is SGHTA and CDR2 is FQGNSA in the germline V gene. V shed 5 bases, J shed 4 bases, and the junction held 8 bases outside the gene matches. CDR3 sequence reads: CASSDASGSGYEQYF. The CDR3 nucleotides read TGTGCCAGCAGCGACGCTAGCGGGAGTGGGTACGAGCAGTACTTC. Complete variable domain (other parts from reference TRBV7-2 and TRBJ2-7): GAGVSQSPSNKVTEKGKDVELRCDPISGHTALYWYRQSLGQGLEFLIYFQGNSAPDKSGLPSDRFSAERTGGSVSTLTIQRTQQEDSAVYLCASSDASGSGYEQYFGPGTRLTVT.